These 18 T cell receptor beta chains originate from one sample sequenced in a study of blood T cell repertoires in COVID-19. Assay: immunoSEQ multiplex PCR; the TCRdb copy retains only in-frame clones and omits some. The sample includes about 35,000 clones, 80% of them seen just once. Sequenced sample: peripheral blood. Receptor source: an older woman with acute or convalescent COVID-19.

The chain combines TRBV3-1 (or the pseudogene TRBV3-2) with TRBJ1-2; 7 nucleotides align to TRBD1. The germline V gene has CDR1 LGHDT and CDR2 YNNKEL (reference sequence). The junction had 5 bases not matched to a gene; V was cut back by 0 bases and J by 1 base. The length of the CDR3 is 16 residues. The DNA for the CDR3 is TGTGCCAGCAGCCAAGATAGGACAGGAATTAACTATGGCTACACCTTC. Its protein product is CASSQDRTGINYGYTF.

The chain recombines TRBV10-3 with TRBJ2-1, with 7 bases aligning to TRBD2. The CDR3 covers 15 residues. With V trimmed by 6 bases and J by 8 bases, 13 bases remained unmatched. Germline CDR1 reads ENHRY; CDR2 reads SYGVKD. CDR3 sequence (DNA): TGTGCCATCAGGACTTATGGGGGAGGGCTAGATGAGCAGTTCTTC. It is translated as CAIRTYGGGLDEQFF.

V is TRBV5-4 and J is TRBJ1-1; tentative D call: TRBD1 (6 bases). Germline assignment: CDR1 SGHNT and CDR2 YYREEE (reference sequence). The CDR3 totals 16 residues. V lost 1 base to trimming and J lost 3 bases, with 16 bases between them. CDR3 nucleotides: TGTGCCAGCAGCTTGCATACCAGGGGCTTCGACACTGAAGCTTTCTTT. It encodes CASSLHTRGFDTEAFF.

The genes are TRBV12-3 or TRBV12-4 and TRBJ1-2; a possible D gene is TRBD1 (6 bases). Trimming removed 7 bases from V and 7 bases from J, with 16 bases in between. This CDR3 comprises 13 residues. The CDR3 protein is CASNRESLGGYTF. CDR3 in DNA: TGTGCCAGCAACAGGGAGTCGCTTGGTGGCTACACCTTC.

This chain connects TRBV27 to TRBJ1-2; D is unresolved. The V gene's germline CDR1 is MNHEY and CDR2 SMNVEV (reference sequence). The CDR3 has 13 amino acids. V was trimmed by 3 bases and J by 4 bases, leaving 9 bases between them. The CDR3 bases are TGTGCCAGCAGTTTCAGTGCGGTCTATGGCTACACCTTC. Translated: CASSFSAVYGYTF.

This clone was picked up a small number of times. CDR3 sequence: CASTDGQGYGYTF. In DNA, the CDR3 is TGTGCCAGCACCGATGGCCAGGGCTATGGCTACACCTTC. The chain has TRBV5-4 and TRBJ1-2; tentative D call: TRBD1 (5 bases). CDR3 size: 13 residues. Germline CDR1 SGHNT, CDR2 YYREEE (reference sequence). Trimming removed 6 bases from V and 4 bases from J, with 13 bases in between.

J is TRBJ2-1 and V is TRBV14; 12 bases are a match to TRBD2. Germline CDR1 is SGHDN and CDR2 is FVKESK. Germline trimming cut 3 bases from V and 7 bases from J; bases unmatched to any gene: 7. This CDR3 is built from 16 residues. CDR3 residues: CASSQTRLAGDNEQFF. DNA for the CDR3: TGTGCCAGCAGCCAGACCCGACTAGCGGGAGATAATGAGCAGTTCTTC.

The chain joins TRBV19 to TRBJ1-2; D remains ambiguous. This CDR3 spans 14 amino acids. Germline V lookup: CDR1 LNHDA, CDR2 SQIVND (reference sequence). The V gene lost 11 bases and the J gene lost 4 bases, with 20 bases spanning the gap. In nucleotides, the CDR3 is TGTGCCCCAAATCCCCACCCCAGTTTCTATGGCTACACCTTC. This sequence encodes CAPNPHPSFYGYTF.

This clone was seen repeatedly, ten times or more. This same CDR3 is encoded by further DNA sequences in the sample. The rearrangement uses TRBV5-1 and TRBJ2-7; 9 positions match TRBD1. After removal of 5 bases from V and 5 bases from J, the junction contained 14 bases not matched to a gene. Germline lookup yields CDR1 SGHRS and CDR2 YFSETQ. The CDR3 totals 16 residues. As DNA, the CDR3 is TGCGCCAGCAGGACACCGGGGACAGGGAATTTAAACGAGCAGTACTTC. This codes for CASRTPGTGNLNEQYF.

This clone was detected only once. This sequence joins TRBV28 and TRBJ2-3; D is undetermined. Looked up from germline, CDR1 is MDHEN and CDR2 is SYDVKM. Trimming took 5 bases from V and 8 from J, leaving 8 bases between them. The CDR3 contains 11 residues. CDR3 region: CASSNSVTQYF. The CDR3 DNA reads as TGTGCCAGCAGTAACTCCGTTACGCAGTATTTT. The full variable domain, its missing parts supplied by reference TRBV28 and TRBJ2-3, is DVKVTQSSRYLVKRTGEKVFLECVQDMDHENMFWYRQDPGLGLRLIYFSYDVKMKEKGDIPEGYSVSREKKERFSLILESASTNQTSMYLCASSNSVTQYFGPGTRLTVL.

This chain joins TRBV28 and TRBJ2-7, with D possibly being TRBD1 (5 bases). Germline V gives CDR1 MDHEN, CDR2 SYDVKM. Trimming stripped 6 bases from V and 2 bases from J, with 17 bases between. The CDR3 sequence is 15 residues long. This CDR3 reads CASRTTDSRAYEQYF. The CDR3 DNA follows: TGTGCCAGCAGAACCACCGACAGCCGCGCCTACGAGCAGTACTTC.

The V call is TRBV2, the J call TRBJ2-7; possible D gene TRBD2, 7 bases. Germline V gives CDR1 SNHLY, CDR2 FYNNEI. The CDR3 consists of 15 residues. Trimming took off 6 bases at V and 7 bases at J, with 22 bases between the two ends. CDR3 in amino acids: CASRWNPQGRDEQYF. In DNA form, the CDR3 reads TGTGCCAGCAGATGGAACCCCCAGGGGAGGGATGAGCAGTACTTC.

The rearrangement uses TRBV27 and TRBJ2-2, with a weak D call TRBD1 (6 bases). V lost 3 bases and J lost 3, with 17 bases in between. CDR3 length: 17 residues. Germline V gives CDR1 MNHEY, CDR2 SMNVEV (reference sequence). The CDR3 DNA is TGTGCCAGCAGTTTTTTACCCGGGACACTCGACACCGGGGAGCTGTTTTTT. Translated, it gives CASSFLPGTLDTGELFF.

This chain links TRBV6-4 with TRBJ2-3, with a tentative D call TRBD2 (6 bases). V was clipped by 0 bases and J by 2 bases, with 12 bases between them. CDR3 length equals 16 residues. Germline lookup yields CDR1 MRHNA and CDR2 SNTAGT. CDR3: CASSDSRTTDTDTQYF. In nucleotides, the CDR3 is TGTGCCAGCAGTGACTCTCGGACTACCGACACAGATACGCAGTATTTT.

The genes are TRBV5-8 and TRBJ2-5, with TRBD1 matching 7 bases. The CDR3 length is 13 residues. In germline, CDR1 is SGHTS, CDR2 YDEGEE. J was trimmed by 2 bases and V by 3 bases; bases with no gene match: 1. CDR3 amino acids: CASSWDRQETQYF. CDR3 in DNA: TGTGCCAGCAGCTGGGACAGACAAGAGACCCAGTACTTC. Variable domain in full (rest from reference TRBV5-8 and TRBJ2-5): EAGVTQSPTHLIKTRGQQATLRCSPISGHTSVYWYQQALGLGLQFLLWYDEGEERNRGNFPPRFSGRQFPNYSSELNVNALELEDSALYLCASSWDRQETQYFGPGTRLLVL.

This CDR3 reads CASSPGTGRTNTEAFF. The CDR3, as DNA: TGCGCCAGCAGCCCAGGGACAGGGAGGACGAACACTGAAGCTTTCTTT. The chain employs TRBV5-1 and TRBJ1-1, with TRBD1 matching 9 bases. Per the germline V gene, CDR1 is SGHRS and CDR2 is YFSETQ. CDR3 size: 16 residues. After removal of 4 bases from V and 1 base from J, the junction contained 8 bases not matched to a gene.

The CDR3 DNA sequence: TGTGCCAGCAGATTGACGCAGGTTATCAATGAGCAGTTCTTC. This gives the protein CASRLTQVINEQFF. This chain links TRBV28 with TRBJ2-1; D is undetermined. With 6 bases removed from V and 6 bases from J, the gap between germline ends came to 15 bases. Germline CDR1 MDHEN, CDR2 SYDVKM. CDR3 length: 14 amino acids.

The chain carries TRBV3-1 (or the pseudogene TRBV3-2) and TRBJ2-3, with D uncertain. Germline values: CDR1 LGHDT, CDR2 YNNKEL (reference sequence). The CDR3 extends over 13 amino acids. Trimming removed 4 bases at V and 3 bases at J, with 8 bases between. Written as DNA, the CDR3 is TGTGCCAGCAGCCCCACTCTTACAGATACGCAGTATTTT. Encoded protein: CASSPTLTDTQYF.